The rows below give T cell receptor beta chains drawn from one sample of a study of T cells in Graves' hyperthyroidism and ophthalmopathy. In TCRdb, the multiplex PCR reads were re-called with MiXCR into one record per CDR3 protein. Here the sample spans roughly 300,000 distinct CDR3 sequences, about 25% being singletons. The sequenced sample was blood. The receptor source for this set is a man aged 40-49 years with Graves' hyperthyroidism that later progressed to Graves' ophthalmopathy. Each CDR3 is given with its conserved first and last residue. D genes are given only for firm matches. Some rows mark clone size as missing; the rest say once, few, many or name a class of expanded clone.

>TRBV5-1|-|TRBJ2-2|many
CASSSPQPWTNTGELFF
TGCGCCAGCAGCTCCCCTCAACCCTGGACCAACACCGGGGAGCTGTTTTTT
>TRBV18|-|TRBJ2-7|many
CASSPSEEQYF
TGTGCCAGCTCACCTTCCGAAGAGCAGTACTTC
>TRBV4-1|-|TRBJ2-7|many
CASSQGPGRGNEQYF
TGCGCCAGCAGCCAAGGACCCGGAAGGGGTAACGAGCAGTACTTC
>TRBV3-1|-|TRBJ1-2|many
CASSPRGAKTGYTF
TGTGCCAGCAGCCCAAGGGGAGCTAAGACTGGCTACACCTTC
>TRBV2|-|TRBJ2-5|many
CASSERLGEETQYF
TGTGCCAGCAGTGAACGGCTAGGGGAAGAGACCCAGTACTTC
>TRBV12-3/TRBV12-4|-|TRBJ1-3|few
CASRGFGYSGNTIYF
TGTGCCAGCCGTGGTTTCGGGTACTCTGGAAACACCATATATTTT
>TRBV6-5|-|TRBJ2-7|many
CASSLEPRGNYEQYF
TGTGCCAGCAGCCTAGAACCCCGAGGTAACTACGAGCAGTACTTC
>TRBV29-1|TRBD2|TRBJ2-5|many
CSVSVMAGGETQYF
TGCAGCGTTTCAGTCATGGCGGGGGGGGAGACCCAGTACTTC
>TRBV20-1|-|TRBJ2-2|many
CSARPVGGTRTGNTGELFF
TGCAGTGCTAGACCGGTGGGGGGCACTCGAACTGGGAACACCGGGGAGCTGTTTTTT
>TRBV12-3/TRBV12-4|-|TRBJ1-1|-
CASSLGGTWALEAFF
TGTGCCAGCAGTTTGGGGGGGACATGGGCTCTTGAAGCTTTCTTT
>TRBV6-2/TRBV6-3|-|TRBJ2-5|-
CANSPLRQAFFLQETQYF
TGTGCCAACAGTCCCCTTCGACAGGCTTTCTTTCTTCAAGAGACCCAGTACTTC
>TRBV20-1|-|TRBJ1-1|-
CSADTSGTGDTEAFF
TGCAGTGCTGACACCTCAGGCACCGGGGACACTGAAGCTTTCTTT
>TRBV30|-|TRBJ1-2|many
CAWSARDFYGYTF
TGTGCCTGGAGTGCCAGGGACTTCTATGGCTACACCTTC
>TRBV12-3/TRBV12-4|-|TRBJ1-3|-
CASSSADSGNTIYF
TGTGCCAGCAGCTCAGCCGACTCTGGAAACACCATATATTTT
>TRBV5-1|TRBD1|TRBJ2-6|many
CASSLPGQGIPGANVLTF
TGCGCCAGCAGCCTTCCGGGACAGGGTATTCCTGGGGCCAACGTCCTGACTTTC
>TRBV12-3/TRBV12-4|-|TRBJ1-2|few
CASSLSAGRPYGYTF
TGTGCCAGCAGTTTATCGGCAGGCCGACCCTATGGCTACACCTTC
>TRBV9|-|TRBJ2-7|many
CASSVDGAGGEQYF
TGTGCCAGCAGCGTAGACGGGGCAGGCGGCGAGCAGTACTTC
>TRBV29-1|-|TRBJ1-2|many
CALGAVGTLDGYTF
TGTGCTCTGGGTGCGGTGGGAACCTTGGATGGCTACACCTTC
>TRBV18|-|TRBJ1-1|many
CASSPRPGVSTEAFF
TGTGCCAGCTCACCACGTCCAGGGGTTAGCACTGAAGCTTTCTTT
>TRBV30|-|TRBJ2-2|many
CAWSGVNGELFF
TGTGCCTGGAGTGGAGTGAACGGGGAGCTGTTTTTT
>TRBV20-1|TRBD2|TRBJ2-2|few
CSAEGLAGATGELFF
TGCAGTGCGGAGGGACTAGCGGGAGCCACCGGGGAGCTGTTTTTT
>TRBV20-1|-|TRBJ2-7|-
CSAGGARVPYEQYF
TGCAGTGCTGGTGGGGCTAGAGTTCCCTACGAGCAGTACTTC
>TRBV6-2/TRBV6-3|TRBD2|TRBJ2-2|few
CASSYLAGNTGELFF
TGTGCCAGCAGTTACCTAGCGGGGAACACCGGGGAGCTGTTTTTT
>TRBV28|TRBD2|TRBJ2-7|once
CASSLVPSRGTYEQYF
TGTGCCAGCAGTTTAGTTCCGTCGCGGGGGACCTACGAGCAGTACTTC
>TRBV12-3/TRBV12-4|TRBD1|TRBJ1-2|many
CASNDRGLWGYTF
TGTGCCAGCAATGACAGGGGGCTATGGGGCTACACCTTC
>TRBV6-1|-|TRBJ2-7|-
CASTVSHEQYF
TGTGCCAGCACTGTTTCCCACGAGCAGTACTTC
>TRBV5-1|-|TRBJ2-6|many
CASSLGSTGANVLTF
TGCGCCAGCAGCTTGGGGTCAACTGGGGCCAACGTCCTGACTTTC
>TRBV6-5|-|TRBJ2-7|-
CASSYSQYEQYF
TGTGCCAGCAGTTACTCCCAATACGAGCAGTACTTC
>TRBV6-1|-|TRBJ1-2|many
CASSEVGGTVGYTF
TGTGCCAGCAGTGAAGTAGGGGGGACGGTTGGCTACACCTTC
>TRBV9|-|TRBJ2-3|few
CASGASPDTQYF
TGTGCCAGCGGAGCTAGCCCCGATACGCAGTATTTT
>TRBV29-1|-|TRBJ2-2|-
CSVDGGSGTGELFF
TGCAGCGTTGATGGGGGGTCGGGTACCGGGGAGCTGTTTTTT
>TRBV6-2/TRBV6-3|-|TRBJ2-7|many
CASSYAPRGAIIPEQYF
TGTGCCAGCAGTTACGCGCCGAGGGGCGCGATAATCCCCGAGCAGTACTTC
>TRBV6-5|-|TRBJ1-5|many
CASSSFRSQPQHF
TGTGCCAGCAGCTCGTTTAGGAGTCAGCCCCAGCATTTT
>TRBV20-1|-|TRBJ2-5|many
CSARIAWRHGQETQYF
TGCAGTGCTAGAATAGCTTGGCGCCATGGGCAAGAGACCCAGTACTTC
>TRBV10-2|-|TRBJ2-7|many
CASSEGGAGSYEQYF
TGCGCCAGCAGTGAGGGGGGAGCAGGATCCTACGAGCAGTACTTC
>TRBV20-1|TRBD1|TRBJ2-7|few
CSASRQGSSYEQYF
TGCAGTGCTAGCAGACAGGGGTCGTCCTACGAGCAGTACTTC
>TRBV6-2/TRBV6-3|-|TRBJ2-7|many
CARPLPQGNEQYF
TGTGCCAGGCCTCTACCTCAGGGCAACGAGCAGTACTTC
>TRBV12-3/TRBV12-4|TRBD2|TRBJ2-2|many
CASRGTSSGELFF
TGTGCCAGCAGGGGGACTAGCTCCGGGGAGCTGTTTTTT
>TRBV6-2/TRBV6-3|-|TRBJ2-7|-
CASSYSRAQPYEQYF
TGTGCCAGCAGTTACTCCAGGGCGCAACCCTACGAGCAGTACTTC
>TRBV2|TRBD1|TRBJ1-2|many
CASNRDRGAGGYTF
TGTGCCAGCAACCGGGACAGGGGTGCCGGGGGCTACACCTTC
>TRBV24-1|-|TRBJ1-1|many
CATSETGHTEAFF
TGTGCCACCAGTGAAACAGGACACACTGAAGCTTTCTTT
>TRBV12-3/TRBV12-4|-|TRBJ2-2|many
CASSRVDTGELFF
TGTGCCAGCAGCAGAGTGGACACCGGGGAGCTGTTTTTT
>TRBV6-1|-|TRBJ2-7|-
CASLPEEFYEQYF
TGTGCCAGCCTCCCAGAGGAATTCTACGAGCAGTACTTC
>TRBV29-1|-|TRBJ1-2|few
CSVVGAGVGYTF
TGCAGCGTCGTCGGGGCAGGGGTTGGCTACACCTTC
>TRBV7-9|-|TRBJ2-3|many
CASSPVADTQYF
TGTGCCAGCAGCCCCGTCGCAGATACGCAGTATTTT
>TRBV6-1|-|TRBJ1-3|-
CASSYREGAGNTIYF
TGTGCCAGCTCATACAGGGAAGGAGCTGGAAACACCATATATTTT
>TRBV20-1|TRBD1|TRBJ2-7|-
CSARDPGQRYEQYF
TGCAGTGCTAGAGACCCGGGACAGCGATACGAGCAGTACTTC
>TRBV13|-|TRBJ1-1|-
CASSSSALSTEAFF
TGTGCCAGCAGCTCGAGTGCCTTAAGCACTGAAGCTTTCTTT
>TRBV12-3/TRBV12-4|-|TRBJ2-5|-
CASSLALGETQYF
TGTGCCAGCAGTTTAGCCCTGGGAGAGACCCAGTACTTC
>TRBV12-3/TRBV12-4|TRBD1|TRBJ1-2|-
CASSYLKLTGSNYTF
TGTGCCAGCAGTTACCTTAAACTGACAGGGTCGAACTACACCTTC
>TRBV12-3/TRBV12-4|TRBD1|TRBJ1-5|many
CASSLTGSGQPQHF
TGTGCCAGCAGTTTGACAGGGTCAGGGCAGCCCCAGCATTTT
>TRBV5-1|TRBD1|TRBJ1-2|many
CASSLTGGGYTF
TGCGCCAGCAGCTTGACAGGGGGAGGCTACACCTTC
>TRBV10-3|TRBD1|TRBJ1-5|once
CAISPDRGGQPQHF
TGTGCCATCAGCCCGGACAGGGGGGGTCAGCCCCAGCATTTT
>TRBV28|-|TRBJ1-1|many
CASSPGHPEAFF
TGTGCCAGCAGTCCCGGACACCCTGAAGCTTTCTTT